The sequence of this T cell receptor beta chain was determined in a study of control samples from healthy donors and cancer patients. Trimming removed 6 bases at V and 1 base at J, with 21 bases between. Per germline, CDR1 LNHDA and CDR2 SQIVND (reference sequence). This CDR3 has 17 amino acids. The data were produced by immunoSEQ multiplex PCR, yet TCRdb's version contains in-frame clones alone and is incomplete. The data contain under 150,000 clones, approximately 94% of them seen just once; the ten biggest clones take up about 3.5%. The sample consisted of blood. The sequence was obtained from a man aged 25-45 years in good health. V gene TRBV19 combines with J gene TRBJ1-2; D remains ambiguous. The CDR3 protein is CASRRSHLAGDNYGYTF. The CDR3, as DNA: TGTGCCAGTAGACGATCCCATCTCGCCGGGGATAACTATGGCTACACCTTC.